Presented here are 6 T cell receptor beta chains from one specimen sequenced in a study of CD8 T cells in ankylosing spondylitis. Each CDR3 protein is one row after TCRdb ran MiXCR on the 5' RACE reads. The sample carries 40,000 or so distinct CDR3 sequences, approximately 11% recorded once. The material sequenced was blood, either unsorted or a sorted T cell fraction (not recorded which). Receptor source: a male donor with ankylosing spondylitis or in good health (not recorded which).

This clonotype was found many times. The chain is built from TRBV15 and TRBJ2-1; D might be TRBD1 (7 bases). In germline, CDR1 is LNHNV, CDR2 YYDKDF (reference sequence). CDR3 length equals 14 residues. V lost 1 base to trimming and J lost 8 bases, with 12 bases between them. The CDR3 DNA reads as TGTGCCACCAGCAGAGGTCAGGGGGGCTATGAGCAGTTCTTC. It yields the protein CATSRGQGGYEQFF. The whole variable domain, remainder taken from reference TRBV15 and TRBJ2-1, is DAMVIQNPRYQVTQFGKPVTLSCSQTLNHNVMYWYQQKSSQAPKLLFHYYDKDFNNEADTPDNFQSRRPNTSFCFLDIRSPGLGDTAMYLCATSRGQGGYEQFFGPGTRLTVL.

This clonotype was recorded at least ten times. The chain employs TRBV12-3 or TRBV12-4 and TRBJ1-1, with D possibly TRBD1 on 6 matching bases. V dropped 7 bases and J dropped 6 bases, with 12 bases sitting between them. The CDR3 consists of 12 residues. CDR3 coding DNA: TGTGCCAGCACGGGCGGGGGCCCTGAAGCTTTCTTT. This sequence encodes CASTGGGPEAFF.

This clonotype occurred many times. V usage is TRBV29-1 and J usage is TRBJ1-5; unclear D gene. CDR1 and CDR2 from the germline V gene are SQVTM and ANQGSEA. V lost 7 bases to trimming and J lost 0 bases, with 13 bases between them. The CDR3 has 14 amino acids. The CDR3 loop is CSASPGSSNQPQHF. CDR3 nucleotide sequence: TGCAGCGCTTCTCCCGGGAGTAGCAATCAGCCCCAGCATTTT.

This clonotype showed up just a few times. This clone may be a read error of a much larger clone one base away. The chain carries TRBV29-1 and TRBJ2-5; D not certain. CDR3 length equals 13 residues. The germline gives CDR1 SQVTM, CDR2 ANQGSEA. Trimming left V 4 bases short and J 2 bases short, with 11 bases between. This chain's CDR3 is CSVGEVTQETQYF. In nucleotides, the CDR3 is TGCAGCGTTGGAGAGGTGACACAAGAGACCCAGTACTTC.

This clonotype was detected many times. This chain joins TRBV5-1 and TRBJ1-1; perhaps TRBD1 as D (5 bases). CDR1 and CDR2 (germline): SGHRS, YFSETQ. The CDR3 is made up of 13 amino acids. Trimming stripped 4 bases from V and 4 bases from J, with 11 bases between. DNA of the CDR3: TGCGCCAGCAGCCCCGGGGGGGGCACTGAAGCTTTCTTT. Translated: CASSPGGGTEAFF.

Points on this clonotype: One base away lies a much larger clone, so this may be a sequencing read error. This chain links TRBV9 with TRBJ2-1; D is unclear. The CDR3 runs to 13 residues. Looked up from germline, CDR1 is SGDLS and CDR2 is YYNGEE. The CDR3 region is CTSSPPSYNEQFF. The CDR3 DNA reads TGTACCAGCAGCCCCCCAAGCTACAATGAGCAGTTCTTC.